The 22 T cell receptor beta chains below were found in one sample sequenced in a study of identical twins. TCRdb used MiXCR to reprocess the 5' RACE reads, holding one entry per CDR3 protein. The repertoire has 250,000 or so distinct CDR3 sequences, about 8% of them found once; the top ten carry less than 4%. This sample was also put to use in a study of yellow fever vaccine responses in identical twins.

Sequencing input: CD8+ T cells sorted from blood. All receptors come from a woman aged 18-29 years in good health.

In its sample, this clonotype was seen many times. The rearrangement uses TRBV29-1 and TRBJ1-2; D is uncertain. In germline, CDR1 is SQVTM, CDR2 ANQGSEA. This CDR3 region has 13 residues. V lost 3 bases and J lost 4, with 12 bases in between. CDR3 protein: CSVDWELGYGYTF. The CDR3, as DNA: TGCAGCGTTGATTGGGAACTAGGCTATGGCTACACCTTC.

The chain combines TRBV3-1 with TRBJ2-4; D is perhaps TRBD2 (7 bases). Per the germline V gene, CDR1 is LGHDT and CDR2 is YNNKEL (reference sequence). The CDR3 runs 15 residues. The V gene lost 2 bases and the J gene lost 6 bases, with 14 bases spanning the gap. Written as DNA, the CDR3 is TGTGCCAGCAGCCAAAGGGGGGGTTGGGGAAACATTCAGTACTTC. Protein: CASSQRGGWGNIQYF.

On this clonotype: This may stem from a read error, because a much larger clone lies one nucleotide away. No conserved phenylalanine or tryptophan is present at the end of the CDR3, so a read error is the likely explanation. This chain connects TRBV7-9 to TRBJ2-1, with a tentative D call TRBD2 (7 bases). CDR3 size: 15 residues. V was clipped by 2 bases and J by 8 bases, with 16 bases between them. Germline V gene sequence: CDR1 SEHNR, CDR2 FQNEAQ (reference sequence). Here the CDR3 DNA reads TGTGCCAGCAGCTTACGGGGGGCGGATAGCGATGAGCAGTTCCTC. Residues: CASSLRGADSDEQFL.

The table lists this clonotype with a few counts. The V gene is TRBV10-3, the J gene TRBJ1-2, with 8 bases matching TRBD1. The CDR3 has 16 amino acids. Germline values: CDR1 ENHRY, CDR2 SYGVKD. V lost 4 bases, J lost 2 bases, and 9 bases stayed unmatched. The chain's CDR3 is CAISGPPGQENYGYTF. The CDR3 nucleotides read TGTGCCATCAGTGGGCCGCCGGGACAGGAGAACTATGGCTACACCTTC.

Worth noting for this clonotype: No DNA is shown, since the ends of the CDR3 on it are uncertain; the CDR3 is the one TCRdb lists. V gene TRBV20-1 combines with J gene TRBJ2-1; TRBD1 was called by the table and not checked on the DNA. Germline loops: CDR1 DFQATT, CDR2 SNEGSKA (reference sequence). The CDR3 length equals 19 residues, ends included. The CDR3 sequence: CRCRSCSAREGRERNEQFF.

This chain links TRBV10-3 with TRBJ2-1, with 14 bases matching TRBD2. The V gene end was trimmed by 5 bases and the J gene end by 0 bases; junction bases not matched to a gene: 9. Germline V gene lookup returns CDR1 ENHRY and CDR2 SYGVKD. The CDR3 is 19 amino acids. CDR3 sequence: CAISLGLAGGTSSYNEQFF. CDR3 coding DNA: TGTGCCATCAGTTTAGGACTAGCGGGGGGCACGAGCTCCTACAATGAGCAGTTCTTC.

J is TRBJ2-1 and V is TRBV9, with 9 bases matching TRBD1. Germline CDR1 SGDLS, CDR2 YYNGEE. CDR3 length: 15 amino acids. V was clipped by 4 bases and J by 3 bases; unmatched bases: 5. CDR3 amino acids: CASSIRDRDYNEQFF. CDR3 nucleotide sequence: TGTGCCAGCAGCATCCGGGACAGGGACTACAATGAGCAGTTCTTC.

This clonotype was detected a few times. This chain connects TRBV25-1 to TRBJ2-1; 12 nucleotides agree with TRBD2. The CDR3 has 19 amino acids. With 2 bases clipped from V and 5 bases from J, the junction kept 13 bases outside the gene matches. Germline V gives CDR1 MGHDK, CDR2 SYGVNS. CDR3 sequence reads: CASSEGLAGRVIEDNEQFF. Here the CDR3 DNA reads TGTGCCAGCAGTGAAGGACTAGCGGGACGGGTTATAGAGGACAATGAGCAGTTCTTC.

The chain uses TRBV27 and TRBJ2-3; no clear D gene. Trimming cost V 6 bases and J 2 bases, with 15 bases left between them. CDR1 is MNHEY, CDR2 SMNVEV, per germline (reference sequence). The CDR3 runs to 15 residues. In nucleotides, the CDR3 is TGTGCCAGCAGCTCCCTGCCCGGGTTCACAGATACGCAGTATTTT. This gives the protein CASSSLPGFTDTQYF.

J is TRBJ2-6 and V is TRBV27; D remains unclear. This CDR3 region has 12 residues. The germline CDR1 and CDR2 sequences are MNHEY and SMNVEV (reference sequence). V dropped 7 bases and J dropped 6 bases, with 7 bases sitting between them. CDR3 nucleotide sequence: TGTGCCAGCACCCCACCGGCCAACGTCCTGACTTTC. Encoded protein: CASTPPANVLTF. The full variable domain, its missing parts supplied by reference TRBV27 and TRBJ2-6, is EAQVTQNPRYLITVTGKKLTVTCSQNMNHEYMSWYRQDPGLGLRQIYYSMNVEVTDKGDVPEGYKVSRKEKRNFPLILESPSPNQTSLYFCASTPPANVLTFGAGSRLTVL.

This clonotype was seen a few times. The gene calls are TRBV12-3 or TRBV12-4 and TRBJ2-1, with 12 nucleotides matching TRBD2. The V and J ends lost 3 bases and 9 bases, in that order; junction bases with no gene match: 6. This CDR3 is built from 15 residues. CDR3 loop: CASSFFLAGGPEQFF. CDR3 in DNA: TGTGCCAGCAGTTTCTTTCTAGCGGGAGGGCCTGAGCAGTTCTTC.

This clonotype was counted ten times or more. The genes are TRBV12-3 or TRBV12-4 and TRBJ2-2; perhaps TRBD1 as D (6 bases). The CDR3 loop spans 16 amino acids. V dropped 7 bases and J dropped 7 bases, with 22 bases sitting between them. CDR3 region: CASTQDSPRVGGELFF. The DNA of the CDR3 is TGTGCCAGCACCCAGGACAGTCCCAGGGTTGGCGGGGAGCTGTTTTTT.

This clonotype was observed many times. The chain joins TRBV20-1 to TRBJ2-7, with D possibly matching TRBD1 (5 bases). The CDR3 runs 14 residues. V lost 1 base to trimming and J lost 2 bases, with 12 bases between them. Germline assignment: CDR1 DFQATT and CDR2 SNEGSKA (reference sequence). CDR3 in amino acids: CSARGLDSTYEQYF. As DNA, the CDR3 is TGCAGTGCTAGAGGTCTCGACAGTACCTACGAGCAGTACTTC.

The chain combines TRBV28 with TRBJ2-7; 7 nucleotides agree with TRBD2. V dropped 5 bases and J dropped 3; count of bases not matched to a gene: 10. There are 15 residues in the CDR3. From germline, CDR1 is MDHEN and CDR2 SYDVKM. Here the CDR3 DNA reads TGTGCCAGCAGTGCGCACCTAGCGGTGAACTACGAGCAGTACTTC. It translates to CASSAHLAVNYEQYF.

This clonotype was counted many times. The genes are TRBV27 and TRBJ2-3; no firm D call. The CDR3 is made up of 13 amino acids. The germline V and J ends were trimmed by 4 bases and 0 bases, with 5 bases remaining between them. Germline CDR1 and CDR2: MNHEY and SMNVEV (reference sequence). The DNA of the CDR3 is TGTGCCAGCAGTTCAGCTAGCACAGATACGCAGTATTTT. Protein sequence: CASSSASTDTQYF.

This chain connects TRBV5-1 to TRBJ2-5; TRBD1 agrees at 11 bases. Germline V gene lookup returns CDR1 SGHRS and CDR2 YFSETQ. This CDR3 contains 14 residues. V dropped 2 bases and J dropped 14; count of bases not matched to a gene: 11. CDR3 sequence: CASSLGQGARGHYF. The CDR3 DNA is TGCGCCAGCAGCTTAGGACAGGGGGCTCGGGGCCACTACTTC.

This chain links TRBV6-2 or TRBV6-3 with TRBJ2-3, with 10 bases aligning to TRBD2. The CDR3 covers 15 residues. Looked up from germline, CDR1 is MNHEY and CDR2 is SVGEGT. V trimming: 10 bases; J trimming: 2 bases; junction bases outside the gene matches: 9. For the CDR3, the DNA is TGTGCCACCACTAGCGGGGAAGATTACACAGATACGCAGTATTTT. Residues: CATTSGEDYTDTQYF.

Ten or more counts support this clonotype. The gene calls are TRBV20-1 and TRBJ2-5, with D possibly matching TRBD1 (6 bases). Per germline, CDR1 DFQATT and CDR2 SNEGSKA (reference sequence). The CDR3 has 13 amino acids. V was cut by 6 bases and J by 1 base, with 12 bases left in between. Here the CDR3 DNA reads TGCAGTGCACATGGACAGATCCAAGAGACCCAGTACTTC. This translates into CSAHGQIQETQYF.

This chain links TRBV20-1 with TRBJ2-7; 8 bases align to TRBD1. CDR1 DFQATT and CDR2 SNEGSKA come from the germline V gene (reference sequence). The CDR3 sequence is 14 residues long. V lost 2 bases and J lost 3; bases outside the gene matches: 6. The CDR3 region is CSARTLDRVYEQYF. In nucleotides, the CDR3 is TGCAGTGCTAGAACCCTGGACAGGGTCTACGAGCAGTACTTC.

This clonotype was recorded many times. The chain carries TRBV10-3 and TRBJ2-2; D call uncertain. Trimming removed 10 bases at V and 1 base at J, with 10 bases between. CDR3 length: 13 residues. CDR1 is ENHRY, CDR2 SYGVKD, per germline. CDR3: CATATVNTGELFF. CDR3 sequence (DNA): TGTGCCACGGCGACTGTGAACACCGGGGAGCTGTTTTTT.

This chain joins TRBV13 and TRBJ2-3; 7 nucleotides line up with TRBD2. The CDR3 extends over 19 amino acids. CDR1 and CDR2 from the germline V gene are PRHDT and FYEKMQ (reference sequence). The V segment lost 3 bases and the J segment 4 bases; nucleotides outside the gene matches: 19. CDR3 nucleotide sequence: TGTGCCAGCAGCTTCCGGTTGGGTAGCGGGCAACCTAGCTCAGATACGCAGTATTTT. Its translation: CASSFRLGSGQPSSDTQYF.

This clonotype turned up a few times. The chain couples TRBV7-9 to TRBJ2-2, with a weak D call TRBD1 (5 bases). Germline CDR1 is SEHNR and CDR2 is FQNEAQ (reference sequence). The ends were cut back, 4 bases at V and 1 base at J, with 10 bases in the middle. The CDR3 has 15 residues. The CDR3 DNA follows: TGTGCCAGCAGCTCCCCCGGACAGAACACCGGGGAGCTGTTTTTT. This sequence encodes CASSSPGQNTGELFF.